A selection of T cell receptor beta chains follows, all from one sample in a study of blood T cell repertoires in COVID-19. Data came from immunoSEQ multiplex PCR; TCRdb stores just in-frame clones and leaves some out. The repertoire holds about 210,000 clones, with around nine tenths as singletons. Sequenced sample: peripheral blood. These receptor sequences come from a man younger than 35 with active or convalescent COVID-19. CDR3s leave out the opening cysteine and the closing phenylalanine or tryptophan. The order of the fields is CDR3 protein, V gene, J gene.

CDR3aa: ASSSPTSGRSYNEQF; v_gene: TRBV19; j_gene: TRBJ2-1
CDR3aa: AISGQGSSYNEQF; v_gene: TRBV10-3; j_gene: TRBJ2-1
CDR3aa: ASRVAGGNTGELF; v_gene: TRBV2; j_gene: TRBJ2-2
CDR3aa: ASSLASGLTDTQY; v_gene: TRBV7-2; j_gene: TRBJ2-3
CDR3aa: ASSQASRDREGYT; v_gene: TRBV14; j_gene: TRBJ1-2
CDR3aa: ATSDSTTANTDTQY; v_gene: TRBV24-1; j_gene: TRBJ2-3
CDR3aa: ASSTRTSGGYEQY; v_gene: TRBV7-8; j_gene: TRBJ2-7
CDR3aa: ASSVGLGLAGNTIY; v_gene: TRBV9; j_gene: TRBJ1-3
CDR3aa: ASSPGVNNEQF; v_gene: TRBV13; j_gene: TRBJ2-1
CDR3aa: ASSVWGDYNEQF; v_gene: TRBV9; j_gene: TRBJ2-1
CDR3aa: ASSVSAGGYEQY; v_gene: TRBV9; j_gene: TRBJ2-7
CDR3aa: ASSQDASETDTQY; v_gene: TRBV4-3; j_gene: TRBJ2-3
CDR3aa: ASGGVWGRRNTGELF; v_gene: TRBV19; j_gene: TRBJ2-2
CDR3aa: ASSQDQPGSGNTIY; v_gene: TRBV4-1; j_gene: TRBJ1-3
CDR3aa: ASRDRNSPLH; v_gene: TRBV2; j_gene: TRBJ1-6
CDR3aa: ASSFPASGITGELF; v_gene: TRBV11-2; j_gene: TRBJ2-2
CDR3aa: ASASGGPSTDTQY; v_gene: TRBV6-5; j_gene: TRBJ2-3
CDR3aa: ASSTLVTDTQY; v_gene: TRBV5-6; j_gene: TRBJ2-3
CDR3aa: AWIRQGATQNTEAF; v_gene: TRBV30; j_gene: TRBJ1-1
CDR3aa: ASSIRGLAGPSYNEQF; v_gene: TRBV19; j_gene: TRBJ2-1
CDR3aa: ASSLQGATGYGYT; v_gene: TRBV5-1; j_gene: TRBJ1-2
CDR3aa: ASSDSLRDSRTDTQY; v_gene: TRBV9; j_gene: TRBJ2-3
CDR3aa: ASSDPGTSGYEQY; v_gene: TRBV6-4; j_gene: TRBJ2-7
CDR3aa: ARSLGRTGGFHQPQH; v_gene: TRBV5-3; j_gene: TRBJ1-5
CDR3aa: AISETNTGSANSGANVLT; v_gene: TRBV10-3; j_gene: TRBJ2-6
CDR3aa: SSKSGTKGEQY; v_gene: TRBV29-1; j_gene: TRBJ2-7
CDR3aa: ASSSDFYEQY; v_gene: TRBV12-3/TRBV12-4; j_gene: TRBJ2-7
CDR3aa: ASSQDVTANSPLH; v_gene: TRBV4-1; j_gene: TRBJ1-6
CDR3aa: AWSTGGVRPQH; v_gene: TRBV30; j_gene: TRBJ1-5
CDR3aa: ASSVVPRGTYNEQF; v_gene: TRBV9; j_gene: TRBJ2-1